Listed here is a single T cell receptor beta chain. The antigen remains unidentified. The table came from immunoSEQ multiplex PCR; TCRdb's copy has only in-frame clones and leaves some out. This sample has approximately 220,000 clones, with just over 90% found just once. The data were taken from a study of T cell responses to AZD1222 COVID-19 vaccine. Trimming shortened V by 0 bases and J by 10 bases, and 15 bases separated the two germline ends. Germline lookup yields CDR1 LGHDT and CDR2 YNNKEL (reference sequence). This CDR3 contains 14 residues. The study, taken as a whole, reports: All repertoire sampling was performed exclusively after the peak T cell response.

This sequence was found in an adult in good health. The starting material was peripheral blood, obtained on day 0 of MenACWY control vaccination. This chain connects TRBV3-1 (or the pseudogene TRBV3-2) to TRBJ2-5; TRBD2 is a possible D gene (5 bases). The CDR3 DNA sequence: TGTGCCAGCAGCCAAGACTGGACTCTAGTGTACCAGTACTTC. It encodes CASSQDWTLVYQYF.